The 2 T cell receptor beta chains given below trace back to one sample, sequenced in a study of blood T cell repertoires in COVID-19. TCRdb keeps only in-frame clones here, not all; method: immunoSEQ multiplex PCR. Seen here are approximately 210,000 clones, approximately 81% observed once, and the top ten hold around 19%. The specimen sequenced was peripheral blood. These receptors originate from a human donor in a cohort sampled during active COVID-19.

This clone was counted a few times. The V call is TRBV7-9, the J call TRBJ1-4; D is unclear. The germline V gene has CDR1 SEHNR and CDR2 FQNEAQ (reference sequence). The CDR3 sequence is 13 residues long. V lost 1 base, J lost 11 bases, and 11 bases lay in between. The CDR3 region is CASSLDSGNKLFF. CDR3 DNA: TGTGCCAGCAGCTTAGATTCAGGAAACAAACTGTTTTTT.

The chain links TRBV20-1 to TRBJ1-1; D is ambiguous. The CDR3 runs 11 residues. CDR1 is DFQATT and CDR2 is SNEGSKA in the germline V gene (reference sequence). V gave up 2 bases and J gave up 7 bases, with 8 bases separating them. Here the CDR3 reads CSARMTIEAFF. CDR3 nucleotides: TGCAGTGCTAGAATGACTATTGAAGCTTTCTTT.